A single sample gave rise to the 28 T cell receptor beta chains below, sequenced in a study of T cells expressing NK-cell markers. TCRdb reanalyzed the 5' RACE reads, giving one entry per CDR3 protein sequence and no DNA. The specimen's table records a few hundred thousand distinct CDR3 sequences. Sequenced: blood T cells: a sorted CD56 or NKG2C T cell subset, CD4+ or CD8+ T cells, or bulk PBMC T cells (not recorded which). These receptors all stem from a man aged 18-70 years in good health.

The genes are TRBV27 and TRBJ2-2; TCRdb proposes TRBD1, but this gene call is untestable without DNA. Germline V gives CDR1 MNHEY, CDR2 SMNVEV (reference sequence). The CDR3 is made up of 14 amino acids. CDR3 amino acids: CASKGQGGTGELFF.

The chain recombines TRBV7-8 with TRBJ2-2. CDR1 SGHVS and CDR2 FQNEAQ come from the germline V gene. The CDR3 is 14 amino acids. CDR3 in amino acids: CASNQNRNTGELFF.

This chain's CDR3 is CASSYSRRLNTGELFF. The chain couples TRBV6-2 or TRBV6-3 to TRBJ2-2. Germline-derived CDR1 and CDR2 are MNHEY and SVGEGT. The CDR3 has 16 amino acids.

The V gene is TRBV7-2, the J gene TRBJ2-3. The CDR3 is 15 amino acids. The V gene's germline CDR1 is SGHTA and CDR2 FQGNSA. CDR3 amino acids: CASSLTVIFTDTQYF.

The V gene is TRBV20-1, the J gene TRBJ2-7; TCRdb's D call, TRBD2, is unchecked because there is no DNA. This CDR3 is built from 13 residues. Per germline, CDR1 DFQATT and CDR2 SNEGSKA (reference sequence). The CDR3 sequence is CSGRRTLSYEQYF.

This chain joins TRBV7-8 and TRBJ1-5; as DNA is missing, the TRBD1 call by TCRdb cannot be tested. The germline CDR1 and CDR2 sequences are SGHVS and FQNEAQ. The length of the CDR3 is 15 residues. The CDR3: CASSFLGHENQPQHF.

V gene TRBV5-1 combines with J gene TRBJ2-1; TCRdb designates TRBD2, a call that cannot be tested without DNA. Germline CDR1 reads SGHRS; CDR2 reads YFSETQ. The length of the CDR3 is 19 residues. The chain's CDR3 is CASSLVGSGGSSSYNEQFF.

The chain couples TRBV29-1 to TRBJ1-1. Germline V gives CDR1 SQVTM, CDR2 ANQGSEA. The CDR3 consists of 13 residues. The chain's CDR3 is CSVEVSISTEAFF. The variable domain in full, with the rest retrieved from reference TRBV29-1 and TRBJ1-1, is SAVISQKPSRDICQRGTSLTIQCQVDSQVTMMFWYRQQPGQSLTLIATANQGSEATYESGFVIDKFPISRPNLTFSTLTVSNMSPEDSSIYLCSVEVSISTEAFFGQGTRLTVV.

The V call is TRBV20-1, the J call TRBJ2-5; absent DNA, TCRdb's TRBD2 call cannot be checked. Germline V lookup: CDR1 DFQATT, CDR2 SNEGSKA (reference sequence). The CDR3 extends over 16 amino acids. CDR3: CSARGTSGGILETQYF.

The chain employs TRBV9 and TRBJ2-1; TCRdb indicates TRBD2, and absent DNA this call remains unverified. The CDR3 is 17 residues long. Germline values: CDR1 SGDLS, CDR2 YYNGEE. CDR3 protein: CASSLRLAGLLNNEQFF.

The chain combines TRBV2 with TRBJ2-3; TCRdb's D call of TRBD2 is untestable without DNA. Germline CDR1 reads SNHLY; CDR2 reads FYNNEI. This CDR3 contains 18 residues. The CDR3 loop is CASNLLAGGTLSTDTQYF.

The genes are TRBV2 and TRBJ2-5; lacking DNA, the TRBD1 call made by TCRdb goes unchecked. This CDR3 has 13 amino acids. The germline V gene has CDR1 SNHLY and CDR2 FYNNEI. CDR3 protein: CASSEGAGETQYF.

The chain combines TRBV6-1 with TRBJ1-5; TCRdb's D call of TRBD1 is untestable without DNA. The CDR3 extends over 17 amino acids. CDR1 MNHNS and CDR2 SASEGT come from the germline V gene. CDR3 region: CASRPTYRGPDNQPQHF.

CDR3 sequence: CAATGTSGAGDTQYF. The gene calls are TRBV2 and TRBJ2-3; absent DNA, TCRdb's TRBD2 call cannot be checked. The germline V gene has CDR1 SNHLY and CDR2 FYNNEI. The CDR3 has 15 amino acids.

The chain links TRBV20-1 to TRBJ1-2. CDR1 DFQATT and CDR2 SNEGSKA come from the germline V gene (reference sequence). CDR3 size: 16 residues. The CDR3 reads CSAKEGSSGSVAGYTF.

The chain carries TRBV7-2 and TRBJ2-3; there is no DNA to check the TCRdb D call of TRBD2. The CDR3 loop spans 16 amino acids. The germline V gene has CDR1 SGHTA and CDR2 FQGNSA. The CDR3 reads CASSLIGAGGDDTQYF.

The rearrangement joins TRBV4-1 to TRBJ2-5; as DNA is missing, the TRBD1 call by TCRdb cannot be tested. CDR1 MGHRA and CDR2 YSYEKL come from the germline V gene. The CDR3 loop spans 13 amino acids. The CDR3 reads CASSQVPGETQYF.

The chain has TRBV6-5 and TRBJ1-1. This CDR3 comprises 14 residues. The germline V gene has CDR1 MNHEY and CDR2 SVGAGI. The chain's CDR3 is CASSYKPGSTEAFF.

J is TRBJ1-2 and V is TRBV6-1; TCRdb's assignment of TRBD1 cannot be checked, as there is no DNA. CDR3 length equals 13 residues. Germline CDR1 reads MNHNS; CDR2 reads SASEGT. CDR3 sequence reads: CASYRGNNYGYTF.

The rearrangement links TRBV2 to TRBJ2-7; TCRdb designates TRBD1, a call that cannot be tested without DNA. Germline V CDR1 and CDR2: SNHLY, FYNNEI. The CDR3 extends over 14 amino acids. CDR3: CASTRDRAAYEQYF.

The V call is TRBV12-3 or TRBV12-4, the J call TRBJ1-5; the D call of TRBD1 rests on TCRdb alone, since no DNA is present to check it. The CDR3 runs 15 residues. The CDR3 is CASNRGLSSNQPQHF.

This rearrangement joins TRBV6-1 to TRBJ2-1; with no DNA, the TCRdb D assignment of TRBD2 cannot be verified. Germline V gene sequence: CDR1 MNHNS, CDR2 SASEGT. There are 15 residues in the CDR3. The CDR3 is CASTMTSGGDNEQFF.

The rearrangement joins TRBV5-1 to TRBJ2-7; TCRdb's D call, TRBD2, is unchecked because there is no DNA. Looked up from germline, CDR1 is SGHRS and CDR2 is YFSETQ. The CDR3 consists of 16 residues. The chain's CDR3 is CASSLARTSGSYEQYF.

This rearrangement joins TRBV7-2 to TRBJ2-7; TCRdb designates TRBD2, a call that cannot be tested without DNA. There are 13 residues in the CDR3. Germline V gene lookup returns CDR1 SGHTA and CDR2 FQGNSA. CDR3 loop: CASNNIRGLEQYF. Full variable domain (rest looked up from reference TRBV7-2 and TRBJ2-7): GAGVSQSPSNKVTEKGKDVELRCDPISGHTALYWYRQSLGQGLEFLIYFQGNSAPDKSGLPSDRFSAERTGGSVSTLTIQRTQQEDSAVYLCASNNIRGLEQYFGPGTRLTVT.

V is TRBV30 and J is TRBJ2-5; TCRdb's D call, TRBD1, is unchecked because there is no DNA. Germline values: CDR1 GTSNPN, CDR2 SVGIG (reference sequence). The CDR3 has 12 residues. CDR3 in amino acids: CAWDAGQGVKYF.

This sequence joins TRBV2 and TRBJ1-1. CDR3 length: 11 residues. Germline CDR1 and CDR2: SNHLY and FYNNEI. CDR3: CASTVGLEAFF. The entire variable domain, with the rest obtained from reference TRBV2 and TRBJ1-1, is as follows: EPEVTQTPSHQVTQMGQEVILRCVPISNHLYFYWYRQILGQKVEFLVSFYNNEISEKSEIFDDQFSVERPDGSNFTLKIRSTKLEDSAMYFCASTVGLEAFFGQGTRLTVV.

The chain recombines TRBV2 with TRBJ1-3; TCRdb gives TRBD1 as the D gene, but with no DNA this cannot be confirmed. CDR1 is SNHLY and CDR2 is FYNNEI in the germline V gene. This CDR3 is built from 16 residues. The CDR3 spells CASIGVRGYSGNTIYF.

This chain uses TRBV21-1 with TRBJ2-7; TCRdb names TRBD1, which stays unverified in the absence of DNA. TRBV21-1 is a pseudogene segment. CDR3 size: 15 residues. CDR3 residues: CASSRWDRGFSEQYF.